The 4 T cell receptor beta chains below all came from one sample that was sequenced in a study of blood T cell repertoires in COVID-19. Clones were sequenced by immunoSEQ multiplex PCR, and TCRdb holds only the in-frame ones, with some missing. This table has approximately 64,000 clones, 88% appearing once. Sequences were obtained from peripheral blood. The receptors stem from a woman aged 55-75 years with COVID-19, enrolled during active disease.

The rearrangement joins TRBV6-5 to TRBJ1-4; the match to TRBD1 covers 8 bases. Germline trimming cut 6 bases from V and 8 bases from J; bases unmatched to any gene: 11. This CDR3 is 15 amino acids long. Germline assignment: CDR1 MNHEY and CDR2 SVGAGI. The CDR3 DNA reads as TGTGCCAGCAGCGCCGAAGGACAGGGACACGAAAAACTGTTTTTT. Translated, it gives CASSAEGQGHEKLFF.

The CDR3 DNA is TGTGCCAGCAGTGAGTACACCATTTCAACCTACGAGCAGTACTTC. It is translated as CASSEYTISTYEQYF. This rearrangement joins TRBV2 to TRBJ2-7; D not resolved. Trimming left V 3 bases short and J 2 bases short, with 14 bases between. This CDR3 comprises 15 residues. Germline V gene sequence: CDR1 SNHLY, CDR2 FYNNEI.

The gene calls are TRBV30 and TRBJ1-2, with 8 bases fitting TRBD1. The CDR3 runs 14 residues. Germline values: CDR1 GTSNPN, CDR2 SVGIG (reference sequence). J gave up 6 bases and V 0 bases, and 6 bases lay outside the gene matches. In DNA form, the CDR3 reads TGTGCCTGGAGTGTGTCGCGACAGGGGAATGGCTACACCTTC. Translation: CAWSVSRQGNGYTF.

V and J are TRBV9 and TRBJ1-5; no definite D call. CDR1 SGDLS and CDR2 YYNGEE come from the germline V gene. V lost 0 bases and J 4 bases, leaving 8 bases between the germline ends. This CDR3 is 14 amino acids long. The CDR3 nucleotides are TGTGCCAGCAGCGTAGGGACTGAGAATCAGCCCCAGCATTTT. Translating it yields CASSVGTENQPQHF.